Sequencing of this T cell receptor (beta chain) was carried out in a study of blood T cell repertoires in COVID-19. At the level of the study: Acute and convalescent COVID-19 specimens originated in the United States, Italy and Spain. T cells, B-cell-depleted T cells, or PBMCs supplied cDNA or gDNA.

The CDR3 contains 13 residues. V lost 3 bases, J lost 2 bases, and 7 bases lay in between. Worth noting for this clone: The same CDR3 arises from other DNA sequences in this sample as well.

Method: immunoSEQ multiplex PCR; TCRdb's copy keeps in-frame clones and lacks some. The sample includes a few hundred thousand clones, approximately 81% seen only once; the top ten take about 6.2%. Across 20 to 25 US areas, participants ranged in age from roughly 18 to 95 years. Which cohort a participant joined came from the clinical history participants gave. The receptor's source is a woman between 45 and 65 years old who had been exposed to COVID-19. The sequenced sample was PBMCs or T cells enriched from blood (not recorded which). The J gene is TRBJ1-1, the V gene TRBV12-3 or TRBV12-4; D unclear. CDR3 amino acids: CASSFSRNTEAFF. The CDR3 DNA is TGTGCCAGCAGTTTTAGCAGAAACACTGAAGCTTTCTTT.